This T cell receptor (beta chain) came from a study of regulatory T cells in long-lasting Graves disease. Germline-derived CDR1 and CDR2 are SQVTM and ANQGSEA. The ends were cut back, 7 bases at V and 2 bases at J, with 8 bases in the middle. This CDR3 is 11 amino acids long. This clonotype was found a few times. TCR beta libraries were built with iRepertoire HTBI primers and Arm-PCR of CDR3 regions. TCRdb independently ran MiXCR on the multiplex PCR reads; one entry per CDR3 protein. Of about 660,000 distinct CDR3 sequences detected, 25% to 30% appear once; the ten largest clones hold around 42%. Time point given: persistent/refractory GD, antithyroid drugs over 5 years with positive TRAb. Preparation of the TCR library used RNA extracted from PBMCs.

The starting material was peripheral blood mononuclear cells (PBMCs), obtained when the disease was refractory, from a patient treated with antithyroid drugs. The receptor comes from a female donor with Graves disease. V gene TRBV29-1 combines with J gene TRBJ2-5; D assignment may be TRBD1 or TRBD2 (5 bases each). The CDR3 reads CSAEGQETQYF. In DNA, the CDR3 is TGCAGCGCCGAGGGGCAAGAGACCCAGTACTTC.